This is a list of T cell receptor beta chains from one sample in a study of blood T cell repertoires in COVID-19. Only in-frame clones appear in the TCRdb table, and some are missing; sequencing was by immunoSEQ multiplex PCR. The sample includes approximately 300,000 clones, approximately 91% of them seen just once. Sequencing was carried out using PBMCs or T cells enriched from blood (not recorded which). The receptors originated from a man in his 60s who had recovered from COVID-19. CDR3s include the opening cysteine and the closing phenylalanine or tryptophan. The order of the fields is D gene, J gene, clone size, V gene, CDR3 protein, CDR3 DNA. D genes are given only for firm matches. Size is omitted from some rows. Given values are once, few, many or a class for expanded clones.

TRBD2 TRBJ2-1 . TRBV6-5 CASSYSMGTSLGEQFF TGTGCCAGCAGTTACTCTATGGGGACTAGCCTTGGTGAGCAGTTCTTC
TRBD1 TRBJ2-1 . TRBV7-3 CASSFGQGAYNEQFF TGTGCCAGCAGCTTCGGACAGGGGGCCTACAATGAGCAGTTCTTC
TRBD2 TRBJ2-7 . TRBV6-2/TRBV6-3 CASSYPLAGVETHEQYF TGTGCCAGCAGTTACCCCCTAGCGGGAGTGGAAACCCACGAGCAGTACTTC
. TRBJ2-1 . TRBV7-2 CASSPPRYNEQFF TGTGCCAGCAGCCCGCCGCGGTACAATGAGCAGTTCTTC
TRBD2 TRBJ2-7 . TRBV29-1 CSVFGLAGPHEQYF TGCAGCGTCTTCGGACTAGCGGGACCCCACGAGCAGTACTTC
TRBD2 TRBJ2-2 . TRBV9 CASSVASGRAGTGELFF TGTGCCAGCAGCGTAGCTAGCGGGAGGGCCGGGACCGGGGAGCTGTTTTTT
. TRBJ1-5 once TRBV18 CASSQNREQPQHF TGTGCCAGCTCTCAGAACAGGGAACAGCCCCAGCATTTT
TRBD2 TRBJ2-5 . TRBV9 CASTPGQGGFQETQYF TGTGCCAGCACCCCCGGCCAGGGAGGGTTCCAAGAGACCCAGTACTTC
. TRBJ2-7 . TRBV28 CASSWGGTGEQYF TGTGCCAGCAGCTGGGGGGGCACGGGCGAGCAGTACTTC
. TRBJ1-5 . TRBV2 CASSPRGNQPQHF TGTGCCAGCAGCCCGCGTGGCAATCAGCCCCAGCATTTT
TRBD2 TRBJ2-3 . TRBV24-1 CATSDSLAGVPNTQYF TGTGCCACCAGTGATTCTCTAGCGGGAGTACCCAATACGCAGTATTTT
TRBD1 TRBJ1-6 . TRBV5-5 CASSRKETGGASNSPLHF TGTGCCAGCAGCCGAAAGGAAACAGGGGGCGCGTCGAATTCACCCCTCCACTTT
. TRBJ2-1 . TRBV20-1 CSASRRDGGNEQFF TGCAGTGCTAGTAGACGGGACGGGGGCAATGAGCAGTTCTTC
. TRBJ2-1 few TRBV7-6 CASSPYQGNEYNEQFF TGTGCCAGCAGCCCCTACCAGGGGAACGAATACAATGAGCAGTTCTTC
. TRBJ2-4 . TRBV7-2 CASSGLAKNIQYF TGTGCCAGCAGCGGACTAGCCAAAAACATTCAGTACTTC